This TCR beta chain was captured by sequencing in a study of shared T cell receptors in the human thymus. TCRdb's table, derived via immunoSEQ multiplex PCR, lists solely in-frame clones and lacks some. The sample contains hundreds of thousands of clones, roughly 90% of which appear only once. Trimming removed 2 bases from V and 1 base from J, with 5 bases in between. Germline V CDR1 and CDR2: MNHNY, SVGAGI (reference sequence). This CDR3 contains 13 residues. Another study also made use of these data, one on human thymus T cells.

The chain recombines TRBV6-6 with TRBJ1-1; no clear D gene. The sequencing input was thymocytes. This clonotype was sampled from a boy in the first two years of life with a congenital heart defect. In DNA, the CDR3 is TGTGCCAGCAGTTACCCCGGGAACACTGAAGCTTTCTTT. Translation gives CASSYPGNTEAFF.